The TCR beta chain under discussion was sequenced for a study of CD8 T cells in ankylosing spondylitis. Findings of the study overall: As reported, disease-linked clones showed significant enrichment in matched ankylosing spondylitis synovial fluid. Within ankylosing spondylitis blood, a TCR beta motif made up of under 10 highly homologous variants appeared to be characteristic.

CDR1 and CDR2 (germline): SGHRS, YFSETQ. V dropped 3 bases and J dropped 2; count of bases not matched to a gene: 14. The CDR3 consists of 18 residues. As the method for making TCR beta libraries, quantitative 5'-RACE with molecular barcodes was used. MiXCR was run by TCRdb on the 5' RACE reads, yielding one entry per CDR3 protein. The table includes about 250,000 distinct CDR3 sequences, 15% to 20% detected once. This clonotype was picked up a small number of times. Its target is not known. This sequence was found in a male donor with ankylosing spondylitis or in good health (not recorded which). The chain joins TRBV5-1 to TRBJ2-1; 7 bases agree with TRBD2. The sequencing input was blood, either unsorted or a sorted T cell fraction (not recorded which). CDR3 DNA: TGCGCCAGCAGCTCCCGCCCAGAATTAGCGGGCACCTACAATGAGCAGTTCTTC. Amino acid sequence: CASSSRPELAGTYNEQFF.